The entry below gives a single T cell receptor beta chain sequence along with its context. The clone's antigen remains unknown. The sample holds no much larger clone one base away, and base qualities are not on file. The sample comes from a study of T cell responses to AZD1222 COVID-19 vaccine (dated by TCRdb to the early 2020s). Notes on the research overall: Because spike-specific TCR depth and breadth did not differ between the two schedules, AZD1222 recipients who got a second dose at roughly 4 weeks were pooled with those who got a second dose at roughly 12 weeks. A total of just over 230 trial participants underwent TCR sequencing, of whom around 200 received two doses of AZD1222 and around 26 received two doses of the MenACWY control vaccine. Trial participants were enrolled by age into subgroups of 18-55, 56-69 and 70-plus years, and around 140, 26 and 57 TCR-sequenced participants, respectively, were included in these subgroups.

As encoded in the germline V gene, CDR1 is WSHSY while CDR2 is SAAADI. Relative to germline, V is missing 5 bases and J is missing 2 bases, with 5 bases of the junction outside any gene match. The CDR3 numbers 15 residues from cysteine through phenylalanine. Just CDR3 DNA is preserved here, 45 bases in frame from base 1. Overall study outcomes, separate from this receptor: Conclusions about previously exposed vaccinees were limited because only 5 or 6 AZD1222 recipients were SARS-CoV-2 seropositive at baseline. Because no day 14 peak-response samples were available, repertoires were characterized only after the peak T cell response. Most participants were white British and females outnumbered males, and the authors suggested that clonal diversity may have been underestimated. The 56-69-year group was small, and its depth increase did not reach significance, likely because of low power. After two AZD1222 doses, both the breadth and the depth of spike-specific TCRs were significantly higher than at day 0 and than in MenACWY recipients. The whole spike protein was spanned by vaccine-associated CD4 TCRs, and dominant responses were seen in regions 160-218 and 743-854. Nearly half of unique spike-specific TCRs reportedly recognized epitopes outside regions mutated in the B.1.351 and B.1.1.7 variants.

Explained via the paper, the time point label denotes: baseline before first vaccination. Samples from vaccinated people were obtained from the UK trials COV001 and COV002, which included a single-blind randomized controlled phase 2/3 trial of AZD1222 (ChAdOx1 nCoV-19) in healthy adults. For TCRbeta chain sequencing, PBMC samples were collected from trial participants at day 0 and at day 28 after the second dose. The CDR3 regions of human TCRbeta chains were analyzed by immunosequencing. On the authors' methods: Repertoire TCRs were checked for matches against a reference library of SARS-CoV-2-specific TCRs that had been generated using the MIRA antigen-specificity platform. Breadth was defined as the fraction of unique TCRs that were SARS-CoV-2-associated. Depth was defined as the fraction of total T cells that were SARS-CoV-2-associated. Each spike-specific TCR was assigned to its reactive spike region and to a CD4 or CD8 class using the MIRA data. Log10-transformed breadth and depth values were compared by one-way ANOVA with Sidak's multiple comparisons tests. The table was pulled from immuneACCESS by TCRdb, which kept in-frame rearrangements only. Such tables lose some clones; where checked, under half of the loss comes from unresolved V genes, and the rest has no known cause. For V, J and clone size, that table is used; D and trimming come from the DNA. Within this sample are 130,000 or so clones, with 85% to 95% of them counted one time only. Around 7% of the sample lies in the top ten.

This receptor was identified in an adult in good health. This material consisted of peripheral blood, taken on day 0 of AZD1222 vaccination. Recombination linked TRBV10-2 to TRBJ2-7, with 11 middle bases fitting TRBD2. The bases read TGCGCCAGCAGTCCGACTAGCGGGGTCCCCTACGAGCAGTACTTC. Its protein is CASSPTSGVPYEQYF.